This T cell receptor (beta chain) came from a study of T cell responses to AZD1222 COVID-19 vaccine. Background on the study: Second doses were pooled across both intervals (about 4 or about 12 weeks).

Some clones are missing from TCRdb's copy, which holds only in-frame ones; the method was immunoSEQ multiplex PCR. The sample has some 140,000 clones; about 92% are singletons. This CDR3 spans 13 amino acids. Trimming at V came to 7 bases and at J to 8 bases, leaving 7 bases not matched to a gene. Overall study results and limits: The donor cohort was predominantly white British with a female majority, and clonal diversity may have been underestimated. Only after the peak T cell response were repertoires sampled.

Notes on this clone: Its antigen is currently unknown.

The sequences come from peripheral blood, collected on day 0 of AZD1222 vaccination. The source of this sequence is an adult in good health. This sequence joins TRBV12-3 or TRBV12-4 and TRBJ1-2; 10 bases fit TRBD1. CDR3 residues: CASTPTGGRGYTF. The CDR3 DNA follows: TGTGCCAGCACCCCGACAGGGGGCCGGGGCTACACCTTC.